This is a list of T cell receptor beta chains from one sample in a study of cytomegalovirus exposure and HLA in healthy donors. The table came from immunoSEQ multiplex PCR; TCRdb's copy has only in-frame clones and leaves some out. Here the sample table reports 100,000 to 150,000 clones. Sequencing was performed on PBMCs. The source is a man aged 18-30 years in good health and CMV-seronegative. CDR3s include the opening cysteine and the closing phenylalanine or tryptophan. D genes are given only for firm matches.

j_call | cdr3_length | d_call | v_call | cdr3_nt | cdr3_aa
TRBJ2-5 | 16 | TRBD2 | TRBV9 | TGTGCCAGCAGCGTAGGACTAGCGGGGGCCAAAGAGACCCAGTACTTC | CASSVGLAGAKETQYF
TRBJ1-1 | 13 | - | TRBV25-1 | TGTGCCAGCAGTGATTCAGTGAACACTGAAGCTTTCTTT | CASSDSVNTEAFF
TRBJ2-5 | 14 | TRBD1 | TRBV18 | TGTGCCAGCTCACCACGACAGGGCTGGGAGACCCAGTACTTC | CASSPRQGWETQYF
TRBJ2-7 | 15 | TRBD1 | TRBV7-2 | TGTGCCACCAGACCTCCGACACAGGGGTGGCACGAGCAGTACTTC | CATRPPTQGWHEQYF
TRBJ1-2 | 15 | - | TRBV25-1 | TGTGCCAGCAGTGAATATAGCCCGGGGAACTATGGCTACACCTTC | CASSEYSPGNYGYTF
TRBJ2-7 | 17 | - | TRBV2 | TGTGCCAGCAGCGCGACCCCTCGGAGGGCCGTACTCTACGAGCAGTACTTC | CASSATPRRAVLYEQYF
TRBJ2-5 | 12 | - | TRBV2 | TGTGCCAGCCTGGACAGTCAAGAGACCCAGTACTTC | CASLDSQETQYF
TRBJ2-6 | 13 | - | TRBV10-3 | TGTGCCACCGGGAACCCTGGGGCCAACGTCCTGACTTTC | CATGNPGANVLTF
TRBJ2-2 | 13 | - | TRBV5-6 | TGTGCCAGCAGCTTGGGGGCCACCGGGGAGCTGTTTTTT | CASSLGATGELFF
TRBJ2-1 | 14 | - | TRBV4-1 | TGCGCCAGCAGCCCCCCTATGGTCTACAATGAGCAGTTCTTC | CASSPPMVYNEQFF
TRBJ2-1 | 15 | - | TRBV27 | TGTGCCAGCATGGGCAGGGTCCAGTCCTACAATGAGCAGTTCTTC | CASMGRVQSYNEQFF
TRBJ2-1 | 14 | - | TRBV11-2 | TGTGCCAGCAGCTTAGATAGGTCAGGTAATGAGCAGTTCTTC | CASSLDRSGNEQFF
TRBJ1-1 | 10 | - | TRBV20-1 | TGCAGTGCCGCCCCGGGAACCGCTTTCTTT | CSAAPGTAFF
TRBJ1-1 | 16 | TRBD1 | TRBV30 | TGTGCCTGGATCATCCCCACAGGGGGCAGGTACACTGAAGCTTTCTTT | CAWIIPTGGRYTEAFF
TRBJ2-7 | 14 | - | TRBV5-4 | TGTGCCAGCCGAGTGCAGGGAAGTTCCTACGAGCAGTACTTC | CASRVQGSSYEQYF
TRBJ1-2 | 13 | TRBD1 | TRBV4-1 | TGCGCCAGCAGCCCACAGGGGTACTATGGCTACACCTTC | CASSPQGYYGYTF
TRBJ2-7 | 16 | TRBD1 | TRBV6-5 | TGTGCCAGCAGTTTCTCCACCGGGACAGGGACCTACGAGCAGTACTTC | CASSFSTGTGTYEQYF
TRBJ2-1 | 15 | TRBD2 | TRBV5-1 | TGCGCCAGCAGCTATCGACTAGCGGGGGGTGATGAGCAGTTCTTC | CASSYRLAGGDEQFF
TRBJ2-7 | 13 | - | TRBV15 | TGTGCCACCAGTGGGGGGAATGGCTACGAGCAGTACTTC | CATSGGNGYEQYF
TRBJ1-1 | 12 | - | TRBV27 | TGTGCCAGCAGTTTAATGGGCGCTGAAGCTTTCTTT | CASSLMGAEAFF
TRBJ1-2 | 13 | - | TRBV9 | TGTGCCAGCAGCGTGGAGGGGCATTATGGCTACACCTTC | CASSVEGHYGYTF
TRBJ1-3 | 16 | TRBD1 | TRBV5-6 | TGTGCCAGCAGCTCCCGAGACAGGGGGCTGTTAAACACCATATATTTT | CASSSRDRGLLNTIYF
TRBJ1-1 | 16 | - | TRBV11-3 | TGTGCCAGCAGCTTAGGCCACCAGGGGAGGAACACTGAAGCTTTCTTT | CASSLGHQGRNTEAFF
TRBJ2-7 | 18 | - | TRBV7-2 | TGTGCCAGCAGCCCTTCTTTCCTATGGCGACAGGATCCCTACGAGCAGTACTTC | CASSPSFLWRQDPYEQYF